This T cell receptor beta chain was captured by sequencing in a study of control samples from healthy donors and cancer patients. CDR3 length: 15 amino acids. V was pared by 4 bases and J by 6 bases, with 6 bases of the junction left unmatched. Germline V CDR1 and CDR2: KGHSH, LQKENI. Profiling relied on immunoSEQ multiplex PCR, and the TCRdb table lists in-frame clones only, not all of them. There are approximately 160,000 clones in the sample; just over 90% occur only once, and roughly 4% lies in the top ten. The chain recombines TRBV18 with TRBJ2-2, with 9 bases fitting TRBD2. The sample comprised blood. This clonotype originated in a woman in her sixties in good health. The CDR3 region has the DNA TGTGCCAGCTCACAATTAGCGGGAGATTCCGGGGAGCTGTTTTTT. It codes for CASSQLAGDSGELFF.